This TCR beta chain stems from a study of blood T cell repertoires in COVID-19. The CDR3 is 17 residues long. V lost 0 bases, J lost 6 bases, and 18 bases lay in between. CDR1 is LGHDT, CDR2 YNNKEL, per germline (reference sequence). Per the authors' pipeline: Cell counts per sample came from amplifying reference gene primers. Assay used: immunoSEQ multiplex PCR; TCRdb lists only in-frame clones, some missing. V, J and clone size are taken as reported in that table, and D and trimming were inferred from the DNA itself. Here the sample spans about 210,000 clones, 80% to 90% being singletons. The sequencing sample was made of peripheral blood. This clonotype was sampled from a woman between 45 and 65 years old with active or convalescent COVID-19. The chain uses TRBV3-1 (or the pseudogene TRBV3-2) and TRBJ1-5; perhaps TRBD1 as D (5 bases). Here the CDR3 DNA reads TGTGCCAGCAGCCAAGATTTGGGAGGGCGGGGGGTTCAGCCCCAGCATTTT. This sequence encodes CASSQDLGGRGVQPQHF.